This T cell receptor (beta chain) appears in the sequencing data of a study of blood T cell repertoires in COVID-19. Across the study: Material from acute and convalescent COVID-19 was sourced from the United States, Italy and Spain.

Germline V gene sequence: CDR1 SGHTA, CDR2 FQGTGA. The CDR3 is 14 residues long. After removal of 1 base from V and 9 bases from J, the junction contained 2 bases not matched to a gene. The table came from immunoSEQ multiplex PCR; TCRdb's copy has only in-frame clones and leaves some out. The repertoire holds approximately 120,000 clones, with around 86% as singletons. J is TRBJ1-6 and V is TRBV7-3; TRBD1 matches at 8 bases. This sequence was found in an elderly woman with acute or convalescent COVID-19. The material sequenced was peripheral blood. The CDR3 here is CASSLRGTGSPLHF. The CDR3 DNA follows: TGTGCCAGCAGCTTAAGGGGGACAGGTTCACCCCTCCACTTT.